This TCR beta chain derives from a study of cytomegalovirus exposure and HLA in healthy donors. Points on this clone: No antigen is known for it.

The study ran its PCR with 60 Vbeta and 13 Jbeta primers. This table comes from immunoSEQ multiplex PCR, and its TCRdb copy is limited to in-frame clones, with some not included. The table includes over 100,000 clones, roughly 85% detected once. V trimming: 4 bases; J trimming: 5 bases; junction bases outside the gene matches: 2. CDR3 length equals 13 residues. Germline V gene sequence: CDR1 SGHNT, CDR2 YENEEA. Each donor's status was that of a healthy bone marrow donor. Study results and caveats: Rates of TCR association differed by HLA locus in a later analysis, with DRB1 highest and HLA-C lowest. The study dropped some indistinguishable V segments, TRBV6-2 and TRBV6-3 among them. Presence/absence comparisons presumed near-even sequencing depth among donors.

The rearrangement links TRBV11-3 to TRBJ1-2; 9 nucleotides match TRBD1. This receptor was identified in a man under 40 in good health and CMV-seropositive. Sequencing used PBMCs. The CDR3 DNA is TGTGCCAGCAGCTCCGACAGGGGGTATGGCTACACCTTC. As protein: CASSSDRGYGYTF. Full variable domain (remainder filled in from reference TRBV11-3 and TRBJ1-2): EAGVVQSPRYKIIEKKQPVAFWCNPISGHNTLYWYLQNLGQGPELLIRYENEEAVDDSQLPKDRFSAERLKGVDSTLKIQPAELGDSAVYLCASSSDRGYGYTFGSGTRLTVV.